The 14 T cell receptor beta chains in this list originate from one sample, sequenced in a study of T cells in Graves' hyperthyroidism and ophthalmopathy. Amplified regions were TCR beta CDR3 sequences from RNA transcripts. Initially, a first-round RT-PCR of the TCR CDR3 employed the HTBI primer set. One entry per CDR3 protein, called by TCRdb with MiXCR from the multiplex PCR reads. Of around 300,000 distinct CDR3 sequences in the sample, 13% to 15% were seen once. Sequenced: blood. The receptors shown here come from a woman between 50 and 59 years old with Graves' hyperthyroidism that later progressed to Graves' ophthalmopathy.

Only one count was recorded for this clonotype. The chain recombines TRBV5-1 with TRBJ1-4, with 10 bases fitting TRBD1. V shed 3 bases and J 0 bases; nucleotides not matched to a gene: 5. Germline CDR1 is SGHRS and CDR2 is YFSETQ. The CDR3 runs to 17 residues. The CDR3 DNA reads TGCGCCAGCAGCTACCGGGGACAGGGGTCAACTAATGAAAAACTGTTTTTT. This codes for CASSYRGQGSTNEKLFF.

This clonotype was detected many times. The genes are TRBV5-1 and TRBJ2-7, with a tentative D call TRBD2 (5 bases). The V end lost 4 bases, the J end lost 2 bases, and 10 bases lay between the germline ends. Germline V gives CDR1 SGHRS, CDR2 YFSETQ. The CDR3 contains 13 residues. The CDR3: CASSLTTTYEQYF. In nucleotides, the CDR3 is TGCGCCAGCAGCCTGACTACAACCTACGAGCAGTACTTC.

This clonotype was recorded many times. The chain couples TRBV6-1 to TRBJ1-1; D gene uncertain. The CDR3 spans 13 residues. Trimming shortened V by 8 bases and J by 3 bases, and 13 bases separated the two germline ends. Germline lookup yields CDR1 MNHNS and CDR2 SASEGT. CDR3 coding DNA: TGTGCCAGCCTCCCGCAACGCTACACTGAAGCTTTCTTT. Its translation: CASLPQRYTEAFF.

J is TRBJ2-1 and V is TRBV5-5; 9 bases align to TRBD1. The V gene end was trimmed by 4 bases and the J gene end by 4 bases; junction bases not matched to a gene: 12. The CDR3 is 17 residues long. Germline values: CDR1 SGHKS, CDR2 YYEKEE (reference sequence). The CDR3 DNA sequence: TGTGCCAGCAGCGTTGGGACAGGGCCAGGGGGTTACAATGAGCAGTTCTTC. Translated: CASSVGTGPGGYNEQFF.

This clonotype has at least ten counts. The J gene is TRBJ1-1, the V gene TRBV28, with D unclear. Trimming removed 4 bases from V and 1 base from J, with 16 bases in between. Germline V gene lookup returns CDR1 MDHEN and CDR2 SYDVKM. CDR3 length: 16 residues. The CDR3 loop reads CASSSSSGGRNTEAFF. CDR3 nucleotides: TGTGCCAGCAGTTCCTCCTCGGGAGGCCGGAACACTGAAGCTTTCTTT.

Many counts were recorded for this clonotype. The rearrangement uses TRBV2 and TRBJ2-5; 9 bases agree with TRBD2. Germline V gene data show CDR1 as SNHLY and CDR2 as FYNNEI. The J segment lost 4 bases and the V segment lost 3 bases, leaving 9 bases of the junction unmatched. This CDR3 is built from 16 residues. The CDR3 sequence: CASSDARGRGRETQYF. CDR3 bases: TGTGCCAGCAGTGACGCCCGCGGGAGGGGCCGAGAGACCCAGTACTTC.

This chain connects TRBV6-1 to TRBJ1-2; 8 nucleotides agree with TRBD1. The CDR3 consists of 15 residues. V trimming: 3 bases; J trimming: 3 bases; junction bases outside the gene matches: 6. Germline V lookup: CDR1 MNHNS, CDR2 SASEGT. CDR3 region: CASSERTGRDYGYTF. CDR3 nucleotides: TGTGCCAGCAGTGAGCGGACAGGGAGGGACTATGGCTACACCTTC.

CDR3 amino acids: CASRSGTNNSPLHF. The CDR3 nucleotides read TGTGCCAGCAGGTCCGGGACAAATAATTCACCCCTCCACTTT. The chain recombines TRBV6-1 with TRBJ1-6, with D possibly matching TRBD1 (6 bases). V was cut by 6 bases and J by 5 bases, with 11 bases left in between. CDR3 size: 14 residues. CDR1 and CDR2 from the germline V gene are MNHNS and SASEGT.

The rearrangement joins TRBV24-1 to TRBJ2-4, with D tentatively TRBD2 (6 bases). Per the germline V gene, CDR1 is KGHDR and CDR2 is SFDVKD. The CDR3 is 14 amino acids. Trimming cost V 9 bases and J 7 bases, with 18 bases left between them. The CDR3 reads CATSTSGDRNIQYF. The CDR3, as DNA: TGTGCCACCTCCACCTCGGGGGATCGGAACATTCAGTACTTC.

This clonotype has at least ten counts. CDR3 in amino acids: CASSSRDREHEQYF. The DNA of the CDR3 is TGTGCCAGCAGCTCCCGGGACAGGGAGCACGAGCAGTACTTC. V is TRBV7-9 and J is TRBJ2-7; TRBD1 matches at 9 bases. The junction had 6 bases not matched to a gene; V was cut back by 4 bases and J by 5 bases. The CDR3 contains 14 residues. From germline, CDR1 is SEHNR and CDR2 FQNEAQ (reference sequence).

This clonotype was seen more than once but under ten times. The chain employs TRBV18 and TRBJ1-4; unclear D gene. V lost 2 bases to trimming and J lost 0 bases, with 13 bases between them. The CDR3 spans 17 residues. Germline assignment: CDR1 KGHSH and CDR2 LQKENI. The CDR3 DNA reads as TGTGCCAGCTCACCAACCCCAGACCCTGCAACTAATGAAAAACTGTTTTTT. Its translation is CASSPTPDPATNEKLFF.

On this clonotype itself: Being one base from a much bigger clone, this may be a read error. The chain couples TRBV16 to TRBJ1-2; weak D call: TRBD1 (5 bases). Trimming took 2 bases from V and 8 from J, leaving 12 bases between them. The CDR3 length is 13 residues. Germline lookup yields CDR1 KGHSY and CDR2 FQNENV. CDR3 coding DNA: TGTGCCAGCAGCCAAGAGGGGAGGGACGGCTACACCTTC. Translated: CASSQEGRDGYTF.

This clonotype was picked up many times. The V call is TRBV2, the J call TRBJ1-1; D is uncertain. The CDR3 covers 12 residues. Trimming pared 10 bases from V and 3 bases from J, leaving 12 bases between. Per germline, CDR1 SNHLY and CDR2 FYNNEI. CDR3 sequence reads: CAIQQAYTEAFF. The CDR3 DNA sequence: TGTGCCATACAGCAGGCTTACACTGAAGCTTTCTTT.

This clonotype showed up many times. The gene calls are TRBV27 and TRBJ1-4; 9 bases match TRBD1. CDR3 length: 14 amino acids. The trim removed 5 bases at V and 7 bases at J, leaving 5 bases unmatched. CDR1 is MNHEY, CDR2 SMNVEV, per germline (reference sequence). The CDR3 here is CASSPQGAGEKLFF. In nucleotides, the CDR3 is TGTGCCAGCAGTCCACAGGGGGCTGGTGAAAAACTGTTTTTT.